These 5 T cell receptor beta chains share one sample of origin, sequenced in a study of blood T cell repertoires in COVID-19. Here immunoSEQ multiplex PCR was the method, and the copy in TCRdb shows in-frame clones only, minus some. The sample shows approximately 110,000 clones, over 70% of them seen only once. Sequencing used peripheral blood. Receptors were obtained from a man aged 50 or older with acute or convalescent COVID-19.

CDR3 residues: CASSHRLENEQFF. For the CDR3, the DNA is TGTGCCAGCAGTCACAGGTTAGAAAATGAGCAGTTCTTC. The chain carries TRBV6-4 and TRBJ2-1, with D tentatively TRBD1 (5 bases). V dropped 5 bases and J dropped 7 bases, with 12 bases sitting between them. The germline CDR1 and CDR2 sequences are MRHNA and SNTAGT. This CDR3 has 13 residues.

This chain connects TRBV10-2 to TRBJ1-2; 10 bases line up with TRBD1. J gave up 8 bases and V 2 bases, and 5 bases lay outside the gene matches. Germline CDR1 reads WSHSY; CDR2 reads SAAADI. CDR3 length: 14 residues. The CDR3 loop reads CASSETGTGVGYTF. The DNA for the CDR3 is TGCGCCAGCAGTGAGACCGGGACAGGGGTAGGCTACACCTTC.

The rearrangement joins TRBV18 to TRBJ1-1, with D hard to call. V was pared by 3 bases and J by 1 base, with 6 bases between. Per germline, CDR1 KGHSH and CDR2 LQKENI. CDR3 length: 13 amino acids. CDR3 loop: CASSPNWNTEAFF. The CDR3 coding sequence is TGTGCCAGCTCACCCAATTGGAACACTGAAGCTTTCTTT.

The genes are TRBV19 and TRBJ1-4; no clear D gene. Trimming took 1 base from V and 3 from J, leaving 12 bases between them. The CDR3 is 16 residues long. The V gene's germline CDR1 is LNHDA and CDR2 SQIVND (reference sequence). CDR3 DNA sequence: TGTGCCAGTAGTATAGGCCAGGTCTCAGCTAATGAAAAACTGTTTTTT. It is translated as CASSIGQVSANEKLFF.

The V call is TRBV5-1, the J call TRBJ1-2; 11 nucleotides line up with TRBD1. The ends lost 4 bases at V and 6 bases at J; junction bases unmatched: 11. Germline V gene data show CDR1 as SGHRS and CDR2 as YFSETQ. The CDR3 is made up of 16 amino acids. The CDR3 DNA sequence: TGCGCCAGCAGCCCGAATACCGGACAGGGGGCACATGGCTACACCTTC. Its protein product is CASSPNTGQGAHGYTF.